The 19 T cell receptor beta chains listed next were all sequenced from one sample in a study of cytomegalovirus exposure and HLA in healthy donors. Use of 60 Vbeta and 13 Jbeta primers characterized the PCR. Clones were sequenced by immunoSEQ multiplex PCR, and TCRdb holds only the in-frame ones, with some missing. In the table there are 150,000 to 200,000 clones, about 80% of which are singletons. The sample taken for sequencing was PBMCs. Receptors originate from a man younger than 35 in good health and CMV-seropositive.

By proportion, this clone is medium-sized. The rearrangement uses TRBV14 and TRBJ2-7; TRBD1 matches at 8 bases. The J segment lost 6 bases and the V segment lost 3 bases, leaving 7 bases of the junction unmatched. Germline CDR1 is SGHDN and CDR2 is FVKESK. The CDR3 is made up of 14 amino acids. CDR3 in amino acids: CASSQWTGPGEQYF. The CDR3 DNA reads as TGTGCCAGCAGCCAGTGGACAGGGCCAGGCGAGCAGTACTTC.

V is TRBV9 and J is TRBJ1-2; weak D call: TRBD1 (5 bases). The CDR3 extends over 13 amino acids. Germline CDR1 is SGDLS and CDR2 is YYNGEE. The V end lost 0 bases, the J end lost 2 bases, and 5 bases lay between the germline ends. The CDR3 reads CASSVDRNYGYTF. CDR3 bases: TGTGCCAGCAGCGTAGACAGGAACTATGGCTACACCTTC.

The CDR3 region is CAIPGTAGANVLTF. The CDR3 DNA is TGTGCCATTCCCGGGACTGCTGGGGCCAACGTCCTGACTTTC. The chain is built from TRBV10-3 and TRBJ2-6; TRBD2 is a possible D gene (6 bases). V shed 9 bases and J shed 2 bases, with 11 bases lying between them. CDR3 length: 14 amino acids. Germline CDR1 is ENHRY and CDR2 is SYGVKD.

This chain uses TRBV27 with TRBJ2-7; TRBD1 matches at 10 bases. Unmatched junction bases numbered 7, after V lost 5 bases and J lost 3 bases. Germline V CDR1 and CDR2: MNHEY, SMNVEV (reference sequence). The length of the CDR3 is 15 residues. For the CDR3, the DNA is TGTGCCAGCAGTCCGCGGACAGGGGGTTACTACGAGCAGTACTTC. Its protein product is CASSPRTGGYYEQYF.

V gene TRBV7-2 combines with J gene TRBJ2-1, with 11 bases matching TRBD2. This CDR3 has 17 residues. Germline V gives CDR1 SGHTA, CDR2 FQGNSA. V lost 1 base to trimming and J lost 5 bases; unmatched junction nucleotides: 7. CDR3 region: CASSLVMGLAADNEQFF. The CDR3 DNA reads TGTGCCAGCAGCTTAGTTATGGGACTAGCGGCCGACAATGAGCAGTTCTTC.

The chain is built from TRBV6-5 and TRBJ2-1, with D possibly being TRBD2 (5 bases). Germline V gives CDR1 MNHEY, CDR2 SVGAGI. V shed 4 bases and J shed 7 bases, with 8 bases lying between them. The CDR3 extends over 12 amino acids. The CDR3 nucleotides read TGTGCCAGCAGTTTTGAGGGTAATGAGCAGTTCTTC. It specifies CASSFEGNEQFF.

V is TRBV7-6 and J is TRBJ2-5; TRBD1 is a possible D gene (5 bases). The DNA end lines up better with TRBJ2-7; the J call may be wrong. The germline V gene has CDR1 SGHVS and CDR2 FNYEAQ. CDR3 size: 13 residues. CDR3 residues: CASTWGPSYEQYF. The CDR3 coding sequence is TGTGCCAGCACCTGGGGCCCCTCCTACGAGCAGTACTTC.

The chain couples TRBV9 to TRBJ2-5, with D perhaps TRBD1 (5 bases). The DNA end is more similar to TRBJ2-7, so the J call may be wrong. Germline CDR1 reads SGDLS; CDR2 reads YYNGEE. CDR3 size: 15 residues. CDR3 in DNA: TGTGCCAGCAGCGTAGGACAGACCTTTAACCTCGAGCAGTACTTC. Translation: CASSVGQTFNLEQYF.

This clone was observed a few times. The chain has TRBV10-3 and TRBJ2-7, with TRBD2 matching over 14 bases. The J segment lost 1 base and the V segment lost 6 bases, leaving 2 bases of the junction unmatched. The CDR3 runs to 15 residues. From germline, CDR1 is ENHRY and CDR2 SYGVKD. CDR3 nucleotides: TGTGCCATCAGCGGACTAGCGGGAGGTTCCTACGAGCAGTACTTC. Translated: CAISGLAGGSYEQYF.

The V call is TRBV15, the J call TRBJ1-3; 9 nucleotides match TRBD1. The CDR3 extends over 18 amino acids. CDR1 LNHNV and CDR2 YYDKDF come from the germline V gene (reference sequence). V lost 0 bases, J lost 3 bases, and 9 bases stayed unmatched. The CDR3 sequence is CATSREGSRDRDGNTIYF. CDR3 bases: TGTGCCACCAGCAGAGAAGGATCCCGGGACAGGGATGGAAACACCATATATTTT. The complete variable domain, with remaining parts taken from reference TRBV15 and TRBJ1-3, reads DAMVIQNPRYQVTQFGKPVTLSCSQTLNHNVMYWYQQKSSQAPKLLFHYYDKDFNNEADTPDNFQSRRPNTSFCFLDIRSPGLGDTAMYLCATSREGSRDRDGNTIYFGEGSWLTVV.

This chain joins TRBV19 and TRBJ1-3; D unresolved. The germline V gene encodes CDR1 LNHDA and CDR2 SQIVND (reference sequence). V shed 2 bases and J shed 0 bases, with 8 bases lying between them. The CDR3 extends over 15 amino acids. The CDR3 sequence is CASSIQLYSGNTIYF. CDR3 nucleotide sequence: TGTGCCAGTAGTATACAACTGTACTCTGGAAACACCATATATTTT.

The chain recombines TRBV2 with TRBJ1-3; D ambiguous. Trimming removed 7 bases at V and 0 bases at J, with 10 bases between. Germline values: CDR1 SNHLY, CDR2 FYNNEI. The CDR3 loop spans 14 amino acids. CDR3 bases: TGTGCCAGCAATATTTTGAGCTCTGGAAACACCATATATTTT. It translates to CASNILSSGNTIYF.

This clone turned up a few times. The chain uses TRBV13 and TRBJ2-3; 7 bases are a match to TRBD1. This CDR3 spans 15 amino acids. V lost 5 bases, J lost 7 bases, and 12 bases stayed unmatched. Germline V gives CDR1 PRHDT, CDR2 FYEKMQ (reference sequence). DNA of the CDR3: TGTGCCAGCAGCCCCGGGACAGCTGTATTCCATACGCAGTATTTT. Its protein is CASSPGTAVFHTQYF.

The gene calls are TRBV18 and TRBJ1-2; 10 nucleotides match TRBD1. The length of the CDR3 is 15 residues. J gave up 5 bases and V 3 bases, and 6 bases lay outside the gene matches. Germline loops: CDR1 KGHSH, CDR2 LQKENI. DNA for the CDR3: TGTGCCAGCTCACCGGGGACAGGGGACGGTTATGGCTACACCTTC. Translation: CASSPGTGDGYGYTF.

The chain carries TRBV9 and TRBJ2-5; D unclear. Germline V lookup: CDR1 SGDLS, CDR2 YYNGEE. The CDR3 extends over 15 amino acids. Trimming removed 0 bases from V and 1 base from J, with 10 bases in between. The CDR3 nucleotides are TGTGCCAGCAGCGTAGTAAGTGGCAGCCAAGAGACCCAGTACTTC. Translation gives CASSVVSGSQETQYF.

V and J are TRBV14 and TRBJ2-5; no clear D gene. The J call may be faulty, since TRBJ2-7 better matches the DNA end. This CDR3 comprises 14 residues. The germline gives CDR1 SGHDN, CDR2 FVKESK. The CDR3 DNA reads TGTGCCAGCAGCCAAGTTCCGAAGCCCTACGAGCAGTACTTC. Its translation: CASSQVPKPYEQYF.

A single count supports this clone. The chain uses TRBV30 and TRBJ1-5; a weak D match, TRBD1 (6 bases). The length of the CDR3 is 13 residues. V was shortened by 4 bases and J by 9 bases, with 16 bases between the two germline ends. Germline CDR1 and CDR2: GTSNPN and SVGIG (reference sequence). CDR3 sequence (DNA): TGTGCCTGGATGGCGCAGGGGCATCCGCCCCAGCATTTT. Its translation: CAWMAQGHPPQHF.

The chain has TRBV6-6 and TRBJ2-3; a possible D gene is TRBD2 (6 bases). V was clipped by 5 bases and J by 2 bases, with 11 bases between them. This CDR3 region has 14 residues. CDR1 is MNHNY and CDR2 is SVGAGI in the germline V gene (reference sequence). The chain's CDR3 is CASSNGGYTDTQYF. DNA of the CDR3: TGTGCCAGCAGTAACGGGGGTTACACAGATACGCAGTATTTT.

CDR3 protein: CASSFAGGVMNTEAFF. In DNA, the CDR3 is TGTGCCAGCAGCTTCGCTGGGGGCGTGATGAACACTGAAGCTTTCTTT. The chain has TRBV13 and TRBJ1-1; TRBD1 is a possible D gene (6 bases). The CDR3 is 16 amino acids. V shed 3 bases and J shed 0 bases, with 14 bases lying between them. Germline CDR1 is PRHDT and CDR2 is FYEKMQ (reference sequence). The full variable domain, rest sourced from reference TRBV13 and TRBJ1-1, is AAGVIQSPRHLIKEKRETATLKCYPIPRHDTVYWYQQGPGQDPQFLISFYEKMQSDKGSIPDRFSAQQFSDYHSELNMSSLELGDSALYFCASSFAGGVMNTEAFFGQGTRLTVV.